This T cell receptor (beta chain) was found in a study of blood T cell repertoires in COVID-19. Germline V gene data show CDR1 as WSHSY and CDR2 as SAAADI. Trimming shortened V by 6 bases and J by 1 base, and 13 bases separated the two germline ends. The CDR3 spans 14 residues. Assay: immunoSEQ multiplex PCR; the TCRdb copy retains only in-frame clones and omits some. The table has approximately 250,000 clones, approximately 86% seen once. The TCR originated in a woman aged 55-70 years who had recovered from COVID-19. Sequences were obtained from peripheral blood. V gene TRBV10-2 combines with J gene TRBJ2-7, with D perhaps matching TRBD1 (6 bases). In DNA form, the CDR3 reads TGCGCCAGCAGGGGTGGACAGAAGTCCTACGAGCAGTACTTC. Translating it yields CASRGGQKSYEQYF.